The 10 T cell receptor beta chains below were found in one sample sequenced in a study of blood T cell repertoires in COVID-19. Data came from immunoSEQ multiplex PCR; TCRdb stores just in-frame clones and leaves some out. The table lists tens of thousands of clones, 85% to 90% of them singletons. Sequencing was done on a sample of peripheral blood. All receptors come from a woman of 80 years or more in a cohort sampled during active or convalescent COVID-19.

V usage is TRBV30 and J usage is TRBJ1-1, with D perhaps matching TRBD1 (5 bases). CDR3 length: 14 residues. V lost 3 bases, J lost 0 bases, and 11 bases lay in between. Germline-derived CDR1 and CDR2 are GTSNPN and SVGIG (reference sequence). CDR3 in amino acids: CAWSRRQLNTEAFF. As DNA, the CDR3 is TGTGCCTGGAGCCGAAGACAGTTGAACACTGAAGCTTTCTTT.

In its sample, this clone was seen once. The chain is built from TRBV9 and TRBJ2-2; possibly TRBD2 for D (6 bases). The V and J ends lost 3 bases and 0 bases respectively, with 18 bases between them. The CDR3 consists of 18 residues. Germline V gene data show CDR1 as SGDLS and CDR2 as YYNGEE. This chain's CDR3 is CASSAGLVAEPNTGELFF. CDR3 coding DNA: TGTGCCAGCAGCGCTGGGTTAGTAGCGGAACCGAACACCGGGGAGCTGTTTTTT.

The V call is TRBV3-1 (or the pseudogene TRBV3-2), the J call TRBJ1-5; no clear D gene. Germline CDR1 and CDR2: LGHDT and YNNKEL (reference sequence). This CDR3 is 14 amino acids long. V was cut by 1 base and J by 0 bases, with 4 bases left in between. This CDR3 is CASSQASSNQPQHF. CDR3 nucleotide sequence: TGTGCCAGCAGCCAAGCGTCTAGCAATCAGCCCCAGCATTTT.

V is TRBV11-3 and J is TRBJ2-3; D possibly corresponds to TRBD2 (6 bases). Germline V gene data show CDR1 as SGHNT and CDR2 as YENEEA. V dropped 2 bases and J dropped 5 bases, with 17 bases sitting between them. The CDR3 sequence is 16 residues long. CDR3 sequence: CASSLSGGHGIDTQYF. The CDR3 coding sequence is TGTGCCAGCAGCTTATCAGGAGGGCATGGAATAGATACGCAGTATTTT. Complete variable domain (other parts from reference TRBV11-3 and TRBJ2-3): EAGVVQSPRYKIIEKKQPVAFWCNPISGHNTLYWYLQNLGQGPELLIRYENEEAVDDSQLPKDRFSAERLKGVDSTLKIQPAELGDSAVYLCASSLSGGHGIDTQYFGPGTRLTVL.

The rearrangement uses TRBV5-8 and TRBJ2-4, with 8 nucleotides matching TRBD1. V dropped 1 base and J dropped 2; count of bases not matched to a gene: 2. Germline V lookup: CDR1 SGHTS, CDR2 YDEGEE. There are 15 residues in the CDR3. The CDR3 nucleotides read TGTGCCAGCAGCTTGACAGGGGGGTCCAAAAACATTCAGTACTTC. Translated, it gives CASSLTGGSKNIQYF.

This sequence joins TRBV15 and TRBJ2-5, with 9 bases that match TRBD2. Germline V CDR1 and CDR2: LNHNV, YYDKDF (reference sequence). V shed 3 bases, J shed 7 bases, and the junction held 12 bases outside the gene matches. This CDR3 has 16 amino acids. The CDR3: CATSRLAGEYFGTQYF. CDR3 sequence (DNA): TGTGCCACCAGCAGGTTAGCGGGAGAGTATTTTGGGACCCAGTACTTC. The whole variable domain, filled in from reference TRBV15 and TRBJ2-5, reads DAMVIQNPRYQVTQFGKPVTLSCSQTLNHNVMYWYQQKSSQAPKLLFHYYDKDFNNEADTPDNFQSRRPNTSFCFLDIRSPGLGDTAMYLCATSRLAGEYFGTQYFGPGTRLLVL.

The DNA for the CDR3 is TGTGCCTGGAGTGTATCCTCGGTCGAGCCCCAGCATTTT. Its protein is CAWSVSSVEPQHF. This rearrangement joins TRBV30 to TRBJ1-5, with D hard to call. The CDR3 sequence is 13 residues long. Germline V CDR1 and CDR2: GTSNPN, SVGIG (reference sequence). The V end lost 0 bases, the J end lost 8 bases, and 11 bases lay between the germline ends. The whole variable domain, filled in from reference TRBV30 and TRBJ1-5, reads SQTIHQWPATLVQPVGSPLSLECTVEGTSNPNLYWYRQAAGRGLQLLFYSVGIGQISSEVPQNLSASRPQDRQFILSSKKLLLSDSGFYLCAWSVSSVEPQHFGDGTRLSIL.

The chain employs TRBV12-3 or TRBV12-4 and TRBJ1-1; maybe TRBD1 (6 bases). CDR3 size: 12 residues. V lost 5 bases and J lost 3, with 7 bases in between. In DNA form, the CDR3 reads TGTGCCAGCAGTACAGGGTACACTGAAGCTTTCTTT. Amino acid sequence: CASSTGYTEAFF.

The chain employs TRBV6-5 and TRBJ1-2; D not certain. Trimming cost V 7 bases and J 2 bases, with 14 bases left between them. Germline V gene sequence: CDR1 MNHEY, CDR2 SVGAGI. The CDR3 is 14 residues long. The chain's CDR3 is CASTPMEGNYGYTF. The CDR3 DNA is TGTGCCAGCACCCCAATGGAGGGCAACTATGGCTACACCTTC.

This sequence joins TRBV6-2 or TRBV6-3 and TRBJ1-2; unclear D gene. This CDR3 contains 17 residues. The germline gives CDR1 MNHEY, CDR2 SVGEGT. Trimming took off 1 base at V and 0 bases at J, with 15 bases between the two ends. CDR3 sequence reads: CASSYFGSQRTNYGYTF. The CDR3 DNA follows: TGTGCCAGCAGTTACTTCGGCTCACAGAGAACTAACTATGGCTACACCTTC.